Below, 14 T cell receptor beta chains from the same sample are listed, as sequenced in a study of cytomegalovirus exposure and HLA in healthy donors. With 60 Vbeta and 13 Jbeta primers, the PCR was carried out. Assay: immunoSEQ multiplex PCR; the TCRdb copy retains only in-frame clones and omits some. This table holds about 120,000 clones, around 66% found once. The sequenced sample was PBMCs. Every receptor here comes from a man aged 18 to 29 in good health and CMV-seronegative.

The chain joins TRBV13 to TRBJ2-7; 8 nucleotides agree with TRBD2. The CDR3 runs 17 residues. Losses at the gene ends were 0 bases for V and 5 bases for J; bases not matched to a gene: 12. CDR1 PRHDT and CDR2 FYEKMQ come from the germline V gene (reference sequence). CDR3 in amino acids: CASSLGLRGRPFHEQYF. The CDR3 bases are TGTGCCAGCAGCTTAGGCTTGCGCGGGAGGCCCTTCCACGAGCAGTACTTC.

The chain links TRBV7-9 to TRBJ2-7; 9 bases are shared with TRBD1. In germline, CDR1 is SEHNR, CDR2 FQNEAQ (reference sequence). V dropped 5 bases and J dropped 2; count of bases not matched to a gene: 7. This CDR3 has 15 amino acids. CDR3 region: CASSRTGGAPYEQYF. The CDR3 DNA reads as TGTGCCAGCAGCCGTACAGGGGGCGCCCCCTACGAGCAGTACTTC.

This clone was seen just once. This sample includes further DNA sequences coding for the same CDR3. CDR3 amino acids: CAYHRGTGELFF. Written as DNA, the CDR3 is TGTGCCTATCACAGGGGTACCGGGGAGCTGTTTTTT. The chain employs TRBV30 and TRBJ2-2; 7 bases are a match to TRBD1. With 7 bases clipped from V and 5 bases from J, the junction kept 4 bases outside the gene matches. Germline CDR1 GTSNPN, CDR2 SVGIG (reference sequence). The CDR3 covers 12 residues. Full variable domain (outside the CDR3, taken from reference TRBV30 and TRBJ2-2): SQTIHQWPATLVQPVGSPLSLECTVEGTSNPNLYWYRQAAGRGLQLLFYSVGIGQISSEVPQNLSASRPQDRQFILSSKKLLLSDSGFYLCAYHRGTGELFFGEGSRLTVL.

The V and J genes are TRBV15 and TRBJ1-3; no clear D gene. Trimming removed 3 bases from V and 0 bases from J, with 12 bases in between. This CDR3 is 16 amino acids long. The germline V gene has CDR1 LNHNV and CDR2 YYDKDF (reference sequence). The CDR3 is CATSSEGTISGNTIYF. CDR3 nucleotides: TGTGCCACCAGCAGTGAGGGAACCATCTCTGGAAACACCATATATTTT.

This clone was counted only a few times. The chain is built from TRBV19 and TRBJ2-1, with unresolved D. The CDR3 covers 14 residues. Germline V gene sequence: CDR1 LNHDA, CDR2 SQIVND (reference sequence). V lost 3 bases, J lost 6 bases, and 12 bases lay in between. CDR3 protein: CASSISWARNEQFF. The CDR3 region has the DNA TGTGCCAGTAGTATCTCGTGGGCGCGCAATGAGCAGTTCTTC. Drawing the rest from reference TRBV19 and TRBJ2-1, the complete variable domain is DGGITQSPKYLFRKEGQNVTLSCEQNLNHDAMYWYRQDPGQGLRLIYYSQIVNDFQKGDIAEGYSVSREKKESFPLTVTSAQKNPTAFYLCASSISWARNEQFFGPGTRLTVL.

This clone has just a few counts. V and J are TRBV7-8 and TRBJ2-2; D possibly corresponds to TRBD2 (5 bases). The V end lost 1 base, the J end lost 4 bases, and 7 bases lay between the germline ends. Germline CDR1 reads SGHVS; CDR2 reads FQNEAQ. The CDR3 is 14 amino acids. CDR3 residues: CASSLVAGTGELFF. In DNA form, the CDR3 reads TGTGCCAGCAGCTTAGTCGCGGGCACCGGGGAGCTGTTTTTT.

Only one count was recorded for this clone. The germline gene is not matched at one end of the junction; a read error may be the cause. The chain links TRBV5-6 to TRBJ2-2; possible D gene TRBD2, 5 bases. CDR1 is SGHDT and CDR2 is YYEEEE in the germline V gene. The CDR3 spans 15 residues. CDR3 amino acids: CPSSLVGVGTGELFF. Written as DNA, the CDR3 is TGTCCCAGCAGCTTGGTGGGAGTCGGCACCGGGGAGCTGTTTTTT.

The chain joins TRBV10-3 to TRBJ1-3; D is unresolved. CDR1 is ENHRY and CDR2 is SYGVKD in the germline V gene. Trimming cost V 0 bases and J 0 bases, with 9 bases left between them. The CDR3 covers 16 residues. CDR3 coding DNA: TGTGCCATCAGTGAGTCGTCGCGGAGCTCTGGAAACACCATATATTTT. Its translation is CAISESSRSSGNTIYF.

The V gene is TRBV7-8, the J gene TRBJ2-7; 9 bases agree with TRBD2. V shed 5 bases, J shed 12 bases, and the junction held 8 bases outside the gene matches. The CDR3 spans 12 residues. Germline V gene lookup returns CDR1 SGHVS and CDR2 FQNEAQ. The CDR3: CASSPAGGNRYF. Written as DNA, the CDR3 is TGTGCCAGCAGCCCCGCGGGGGGGAATCGGTACTTC.

The chain uses TRBV6-5 and TRBJ1-1; D not certain. This CDR3 region has 14 residues. V was shortened by 3 bases and J by 11 bases, with 19 bases between the two germline ends. Germline assignment: CDR1 MNHEY and CDR2 SVGAGI. CDR3: CASSYYGGRLGAFF. CDR3 sequence (DNA): TGTGCCAGCAGTTATTATGGAGGCCGACTCGGGGCTTTCTTT.

The chain joins TRBV4-3 to TRBJ1-1; 8 bases fit TRBD1. Germline CDR1 reads LGHNA; CDR2 reads YSLEER. Trimming cost V 4 bases and J 6 bases; bases outside gene matches: 7. This CDR3 has 14 residues. The CDR3 region is CASSPGQGGPEAFF. The CDR3 region has the DNA TGCGCCAGCAGCCCCGGACAGGGTGGCCCTGAAGCTTTCTTT.

The V call is TRBV28, the J call TRBJ2-5; 8 bases are a match to TRBD1. The tail of the sequence fits TRBJ2-7 better, so the J call may be wrong. Germline V gene data show CDR1 as MDHEN and CDR2 as SYDVKM. This CDR3 is 14 amino acids long. This CDR3 reads CASSPPGTGGEQYF. The CDR3, as DNA: TGTGCCAGCAGTCCCCCAGGGACAGGCGGCGAGCAGTACTTC.

This chain links TRBV15 with TRBJ2-1, with 9 nucleotides matching TRBD2. The CDR3 consists of 15 residues. The germline gives CDR1 LNHNV, CDR2 YYDKDF (reference sequence). With 0 bases clipped from V and 5 bases from J, the junction kept 2 bases outside the gene matches. CDR3 nucleotides: TGTGCCACCAGCAGAGAGCGGGGGGGCCACAATGAGCAGTTCTTC. Translated: CATSRERGGHNEQFF.

V and J are TRBV6-5 and TRBJ2-7; perhaps TRBD1 as D (5 bases). The CDR3 spans 14 residues. V shed 4 bases and J shed 2 bases, with 12 bases lying between them. CDR1 and CDR2 from the germline V gene are MNHEY and SVGAGI. CDR3 sequence reads: CASSLRRVAYEQYF. The CDR3 DNA follows: TGTGCCAGCAGTTTACGCAGGGTCGCCTACGAGCAGTACTTC.